The entry that follows covers one TCR beta chain sequence. This entry belongs to a study of blood T cell repertoires in COVID-19. Here immunoSEQ multiplex PCR was the method, and the copy in TCRdb shows in-frame clones only, minus some. In the table there are about 280,000 clones, around 87% of which are singletons. Germline V CDR1 and CDR2: LNHDA, SQIVND (reference sequence). With 3 bases removed from V and 4 bases from J, the gap between germline ends came to 7 bases. This CDR3 has 13 residues. Sequenced input: peripheral blood. The sequence was obtained from a woman in her twenties or thirties who had recovered from COVID-19. This chain joins TRBV19 and TRBJ1-5; D might be TRBD1 (5 bases). CDR3 sequence reads: CASSMDTNQPQHF. The CDR3 DNA follows: TGTGCCAGTAGTATGGACACGAATCAGCCCCAGCATTTT.